Below are 10 T cell receptor beta chains sequenced from a single sample in a study of beta chain features in type 1 diabetes. Reverse transcription of all isolated RNA meant that expressed TCRB transcripts were sequenced. The table came from immunoSEQ multiplex PCR; TCRdb's copy has only in-frame clones and leaves some out. The data contain around 140,000 clones, 9% to 10% of them singletons. Sequencing input: central memory CD4+ T cells from blood. The receptor source for this set is a woman between 40 and 55 years old in good health.

This clone has more than one count but fewer than ten. This chain connects TRBV7-9 to TRBJ2-5; 10 bases fit TRBD2. In germline, CDR1 is SEHNR, CDR2 FQNEAQ (reference sequence). Trimming cost V 2 bases and J 3 bases; bases outside gene matches: 6. CDR3 length equals 16 residues. This chain's CDR3 is CASSLTASGGKETQYF. The CDR3 DNA reads TGTGCCAGCAGCTTAACGGCTAGCGGGGGTAAAGAGACCCAGTACTTC. Complete variable domain (other parts from reference TRBV7-9 and TRBJ2-5): DTGVSQNPRHKITKRGQNVTFRCDPISEHNRLYWYRQTLGQGPEFLTYFQNEAQLEKSRLLSDRFSAERPKGSFSTLEIQRTEQGDSAMYLCASSLTASGGKETQYFGPGTRLLVL.

The rearrangement uses TRBV19 and TRBJ2-1; 13 bases are a match to TRBD2. Germline CDR1 reads LNHDA; CDR2 reads SQIVND (reference sequence). The CDR3 is 16 residues long. V shed 7 bases and J 0 bases; nucleotides not matched to a gene: 3. For the CDR3, the DNA is TGTGCCAGTAAGGGACTAGCGGGGAGCTCCTACAATGAGCAGTTCTTC. Amino acids: CASKGLAGSSYNEQFF.

This clone was observed a handful of times. The J gene is TRBJ2-5, the V gene TRBV5-1; 9 nucleotides line up with TRBD1. Germline CDR1 reads SGHRS; CDR2 reads YFSETQ. CDR3 length: 16 residues. V trimming: 3 bases; J trimming: 0 bases; junction bases outside the gene matches: 6. The CDR3 DNA reads as TGCGCCAGCAGCTACGGGACAGGGCCGTACCAAGAGACCCAGTACTTC. This translates into CASSYGTGPYQETQYF. Looking up the rest from reference TRBV5-1 and TRBJ2-5 gives the full variable domain: KAGVTQTPRYLIKTRGQQVTLSCSPISGHRSVSWYQQTPGQGLQFLFEYFSETQRNKGNFPGRFSGRQFSNSRSEMNVSTLELGDSALYLCASSYGTGPYQETQYFGPGTRLLVL.

In this sample, this clone turned up a few times. The chain employs TRBV9 and TRBJ2-5; perhaps TRBD2 as D (6 bases). Trimming removed 3 bases at V and 5 bases at J, with 20 bases between. Germline V gives CDR1 SGDLS, CDR2 YYNGEE. The CDR3 is 16 amino acids. DNA for the CDR3: TGTGCCAGCAGCGCTACCCCAGGGACCGGAGGGGAGACCCAGTACTTC. Translation gives CASSATPGTGGETQYF.

This sequence joins TRBV5-1 and TRBJ2-3; 9 positions agree with TRBD2. The CDR3 extends over 15 amino acids. V trimming: 6 bases; J trimming: 5 bases; junction bases outside the gene matches: 10. Germline lookup yields CDR1 SGHRS and CDR2 YFSETQ. CDR3 DNA sequence: TGCGCCAGCACCACCCTAAGCGGGGGGCGAGATACGCAGTATTTT. Amino acid sequence: CASTTLSGGRDTQYF.

The gene calls are TRBV7-9 and TRBJ1-5; D is possibly TRBD1 (6 bases). The length of the CDR3 is 14 residues. The germline V gene encodes CDR1 SEHNR and CDR2 FQNEAQ (reference sequence). V lost 8 bases to trimming and J lost 0 bases, with 11 bases between them. The CDR3 region is CASGGPGSNQPQHF. The DNA for the CDR3 is TGTGCCAGCGGGGGCCCAGGTAGCAATCAGCCCCAGCATTTT. The variable domain in full, with the rest retrieved from reference TRBV7-9 and TRBJ1-5, is DTGVSQNPRHKITKRGQNVTFRCDPISEHNRLYWYRQTLGQGPEFLTYFQNEAQLEKSRLLSDRFSAERPKGSFSTLEIQRTEQGDSAMYLCASGGPGSNQPQHFGDGTRLSIL.

This chain links TRBV25-1 with TRBJ2-1; D unresolved. Germline CDR1 and CDR2: MGHDK and SYGVNS. This CDR3 contains 15 residues. V dropped 3 bases and J dropped 0 bases, with 9 bases sitting between them. This CDR3 is CASSDTPSSYNEQFF. CDR3 in DNA: TGTGCCAGCAGTGATACCCCTAGCTCCTACAATGAGCAGTTCTTC.

This clone was detected only a few times. V usage is TRBV10-3 and J usage is TRBJ1-1, with D possibly matching TRBD1 (5 bases). V was trimmed by 6 bases and J by 1 base, leaving 9 bases between them. The germline V gene has CDR1 ENHRY and CDR2 SYGVKD. The CDR3 runs 13 residues. The CDR3 is CAIRDSGNTEAFF. The CDR3 DNA sequence: TGTGCCATCAGAGACAGTGGGAACACTGAAGCTTTCTTT.

The V and J genes are TRBV19 and TRBJ1-5; perhaps TRBD1 as D (5 bases). Deletions cut 4 bases from V and 0 bases from J, with 13 bases between. The germline V gene has CDR1 LNHDA and CDR2 SQIVND (reference sequence). This CDR3 comprises 16 residues. The CDR3 DNA sequence: TGTGCCAGTAGTACCAGGGAGGGGTATAGCAATCAGCCCCAGCATTTT. Protein product: CASSTREGYSNQPQHF. Full variable domain (remainder filled in from reference TRBV19 and TRBJ1-5): DGGITQSPKYLFRKEGQNVTLSCEQNLNHDAMYWYRQDPGQGLRLIYYSQIVNDFQKGDIAEGYSVSREKKESFPLTVTSAQKNPTAFYLCASSTREGYSNQPQHFGDGTRLSIL.

This clone was counted between two and nine times. This sequence joins TRBV5-4 and TRBJ1-2; 9 nucleotides align to TRBD1. The junction had 5 bases not matched to a gene; V was cut back by 0 bases and J by 2 bases. Germline V gene lookup returns CDR1 SGHNT and CDR2 YYREEE (reference sequence). The length of the CDR3 is 16 residues. The CDR3 here is CASSLDIGQGNYGYTF. The CDR3 DNA reads as TGTGCCAGCAGCTTGGATATCGGACAGGGGAACTATGGCTACACCTTC.